This T cell receptor (beta chain) was captured by sequencing in a study of blood T cell repertoires in COVID-19. The CDR3 has 15 residues. In germline, CDR1 is SGHRS, CDR2 YFSETQ. V lost 0 bases and J 6 bases, leaving 12 bases between the germline ends. Using immunoSEQ multiplex PCR, the repertoire was profiled, and TCRdb retains in-frame clones only, with some absent. The data show roughly 280,000 clones, roughly nine tenths seen once. The chain carries TRBV5-1 and TRBJ2-2, with D tentatively TRBD1 (6 bases). The clonotype comes from a woman aged 18-29 years who had recovered from COVID-19. Sequencing was done on a sample of PBMCs or T cells enriched from blood (not recorded which). CDR3 bases: TGCGCCAGCAGCTTGGACAGGGCATCGGCCGGGGAGCTGTTTTTT. As protein: CASSLDRASAGELFF.